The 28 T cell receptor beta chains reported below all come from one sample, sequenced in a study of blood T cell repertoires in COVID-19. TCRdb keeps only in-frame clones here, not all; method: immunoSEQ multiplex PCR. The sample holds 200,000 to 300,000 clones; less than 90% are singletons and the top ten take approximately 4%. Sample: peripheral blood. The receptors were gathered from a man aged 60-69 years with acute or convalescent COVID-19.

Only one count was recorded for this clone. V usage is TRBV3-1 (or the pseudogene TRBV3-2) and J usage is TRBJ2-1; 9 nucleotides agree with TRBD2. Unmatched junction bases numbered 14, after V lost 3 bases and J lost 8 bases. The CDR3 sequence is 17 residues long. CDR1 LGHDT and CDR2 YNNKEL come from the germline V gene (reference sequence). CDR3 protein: CASSQASGMGVWDEQFF. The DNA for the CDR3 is TGTGCCAGCAGCCAGGCTAGCGGGATGGGGGTATGGGATGAGCAGTTCTTC.

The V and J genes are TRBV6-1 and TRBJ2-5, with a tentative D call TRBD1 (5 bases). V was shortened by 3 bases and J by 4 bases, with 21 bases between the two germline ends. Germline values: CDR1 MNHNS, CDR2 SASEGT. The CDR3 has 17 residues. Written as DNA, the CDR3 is TGTGCCAGCAGTGAGGGAATCGGCAGGGATCGTAGAGAGACCCAGTACTTC. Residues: CASSEGIGRDRRETQYF.

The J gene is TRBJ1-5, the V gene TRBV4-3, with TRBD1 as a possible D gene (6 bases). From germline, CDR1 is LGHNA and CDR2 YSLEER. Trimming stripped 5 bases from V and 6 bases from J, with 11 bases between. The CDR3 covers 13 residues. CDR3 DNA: TGCGCCAGCAGCGTTGACAGGCGTCAGCCCCAGCATTTT. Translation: CASSVDRRQPQHF.

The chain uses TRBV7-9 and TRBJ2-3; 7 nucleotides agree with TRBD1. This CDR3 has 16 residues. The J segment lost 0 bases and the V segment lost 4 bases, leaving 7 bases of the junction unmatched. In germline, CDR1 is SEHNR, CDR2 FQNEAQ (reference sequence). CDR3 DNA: TGTGCCAGCAGCTCCTCAGGGACAGCTAGCACAGATACGCAGTATTTT. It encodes CASSSSGTASTDTQYF. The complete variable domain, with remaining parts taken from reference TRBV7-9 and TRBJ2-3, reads DTGVSQNPRHKITKRGQNVTFRCDPISEHNRLYWYRQTLGQGPEFLTYFQNEAQLEKSRLLSDRFSAERPKGSFSTLEIQRTEQGDSAMYLCASSSSGTASTDTQYFGPGTRLTVL.

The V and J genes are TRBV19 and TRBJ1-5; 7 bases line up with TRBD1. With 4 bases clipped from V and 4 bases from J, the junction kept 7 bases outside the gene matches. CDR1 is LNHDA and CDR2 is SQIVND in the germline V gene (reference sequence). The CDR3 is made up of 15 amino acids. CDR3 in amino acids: CASSTGQAGNQPQHF. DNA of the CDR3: TGTGCCAGTAGTACCGGACAGGCTGGAAATCAGCCCCAGCATTTT.

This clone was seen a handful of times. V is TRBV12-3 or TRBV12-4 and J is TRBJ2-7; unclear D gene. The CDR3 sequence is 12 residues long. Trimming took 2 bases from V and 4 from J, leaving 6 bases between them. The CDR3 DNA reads TGTGCCAGCAGTTTAAATACTTACGAGCAGTACTTC. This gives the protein CASSLNTYEQYF.

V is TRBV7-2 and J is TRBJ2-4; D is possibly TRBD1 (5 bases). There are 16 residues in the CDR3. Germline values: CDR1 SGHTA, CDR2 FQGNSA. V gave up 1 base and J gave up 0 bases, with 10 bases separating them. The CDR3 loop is CASSLGAGLAKNIQYF. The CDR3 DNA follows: TGTGCCAGCAGCTTAGGCGCAGGGCTAGCCAAAAACATTCAGTACTTC.

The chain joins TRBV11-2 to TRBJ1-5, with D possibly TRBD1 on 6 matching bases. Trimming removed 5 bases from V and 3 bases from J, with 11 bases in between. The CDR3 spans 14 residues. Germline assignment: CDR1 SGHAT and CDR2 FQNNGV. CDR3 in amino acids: CASSLGQNNQPQHF. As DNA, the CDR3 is TGTGCCAGCAGCCTTGGACAGAACAATCAGCCCCAGCATTTT.

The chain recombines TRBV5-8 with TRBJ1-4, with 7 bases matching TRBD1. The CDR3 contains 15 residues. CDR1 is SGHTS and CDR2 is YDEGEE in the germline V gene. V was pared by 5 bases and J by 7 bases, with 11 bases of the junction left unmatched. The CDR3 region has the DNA TGTGCCAGCAGTCCCGGAGACAGGGTGATTGAAAAACTGTTTTTT. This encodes CASSPGDRVIEKLFF.

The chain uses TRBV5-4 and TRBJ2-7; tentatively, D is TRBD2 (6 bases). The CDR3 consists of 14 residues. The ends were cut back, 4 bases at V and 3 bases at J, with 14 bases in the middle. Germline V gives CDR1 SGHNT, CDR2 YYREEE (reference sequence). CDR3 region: CASSAGTLNYEQYF. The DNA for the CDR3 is TGTGCCAGCAGCGCCGGGACTCTAAACTACGAGCAGTACTTC.

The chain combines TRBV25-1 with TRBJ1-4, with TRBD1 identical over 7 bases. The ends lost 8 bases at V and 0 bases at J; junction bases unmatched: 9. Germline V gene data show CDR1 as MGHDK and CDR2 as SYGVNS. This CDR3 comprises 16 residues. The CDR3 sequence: CASSTRQGATNEKLFF. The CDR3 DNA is TGTGCCAGCTCCACCCGACAGGGCGCAACTAATGAAAAACTGTTTTTT.

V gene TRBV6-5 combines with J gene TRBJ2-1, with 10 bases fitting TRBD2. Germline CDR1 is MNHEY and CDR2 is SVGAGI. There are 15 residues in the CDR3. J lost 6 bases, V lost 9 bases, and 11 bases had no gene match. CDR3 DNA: TGTGCCAGTCGAAGACCGGGACTAGCGACCAATGAGCAGTTCTTC. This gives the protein CASRRPGLATNEQFF.

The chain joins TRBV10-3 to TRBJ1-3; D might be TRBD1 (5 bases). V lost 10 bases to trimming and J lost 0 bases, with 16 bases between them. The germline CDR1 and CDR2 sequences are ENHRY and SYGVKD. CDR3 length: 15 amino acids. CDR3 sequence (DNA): TGTGCCACCGAGACAGCTCCAGGCTCTGGAAACACCATATATTTT. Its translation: CATETAPGSGNTIYF.

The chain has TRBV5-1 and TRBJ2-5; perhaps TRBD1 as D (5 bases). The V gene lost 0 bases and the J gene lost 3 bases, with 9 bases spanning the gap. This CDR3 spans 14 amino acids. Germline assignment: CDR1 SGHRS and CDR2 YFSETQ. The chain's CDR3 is CASSLARQKETQYF. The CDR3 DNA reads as TGCGCCAGCAGCTTGGCCCGACAGAAAGAGACCCAGTACTTC.

CDR3 bases: TGTGCTAGTGGTTTGGTAGTGGGACTAACTAGCACTCTTGAGACCCAGTACTTC. Its protein product is CASGLVVGLTSTLETQYF. This rearrangement joins TRBV12-5 to TRBJ2-5; 7 positions agree with TRBD2. The CDR3 extends over 18 amino acids. Germline loops: CDR1 LGHNT, CDR2 FRNRAP. The J segment lost 5 bases and the V segment lost 0 bases, leaving 15 bases of the junction unmatched. The variable domain in full, completed from reference TRBV12-5 and TRBJ2-5, reads DARVTQTPRHKVTEMGQEVTMRCQPILGHNTVFWYRQTMMQGLELLAYFRNRAPLDDSGMPKDRFSAEMPDATLATLKIQPSEPRDSAVYFCASGLVVGLTSTLETQYFGPGTRLLVL.

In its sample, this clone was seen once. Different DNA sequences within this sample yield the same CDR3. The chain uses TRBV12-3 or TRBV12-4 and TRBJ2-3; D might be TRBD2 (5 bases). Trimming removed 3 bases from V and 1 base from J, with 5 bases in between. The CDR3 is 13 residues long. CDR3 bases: TGTGCCAGCAGTTTCGGGGGCACAGATACGCAGTATTTT. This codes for CASSFGGTDTQYF.

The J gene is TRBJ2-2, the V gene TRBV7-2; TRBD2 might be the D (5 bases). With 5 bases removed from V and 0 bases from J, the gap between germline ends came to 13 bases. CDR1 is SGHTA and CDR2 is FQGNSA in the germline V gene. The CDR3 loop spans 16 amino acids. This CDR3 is CASSGRAGANTGELFF. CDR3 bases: TGTGCCAGCAGCGGGCGGGCAGGCGCGAACACCGGGGAGCTGTTTTTT.

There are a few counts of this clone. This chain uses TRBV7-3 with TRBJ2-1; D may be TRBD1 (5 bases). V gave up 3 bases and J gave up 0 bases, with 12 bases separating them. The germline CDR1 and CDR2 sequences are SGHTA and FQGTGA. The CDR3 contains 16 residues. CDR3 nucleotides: TGTGCCAGCAGCTTTGTAGGACACGCCTCCTACAATGAGCAGTTCTTC. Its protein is CASSFVGHASYNEQFF.

CDR3 amino acids: CASSYGRDSLPRRRGYTF. The CDR3, as DNA: TGTGCCAGCAGTTATGGGCGGGACAGCCTACCAAGGCGGAGGGGCTACACCTTC. V and J are TRBV28 and TRBJ1-2; TRBD1 aligns across 7 bases. The germline CDR1 and CDR2 sequences are MDHEN and SYDVKM. The CDR3 is 18 amino acids. J was trimmed by 8 bases and V by 4 bases; bases with no gene match: 22.

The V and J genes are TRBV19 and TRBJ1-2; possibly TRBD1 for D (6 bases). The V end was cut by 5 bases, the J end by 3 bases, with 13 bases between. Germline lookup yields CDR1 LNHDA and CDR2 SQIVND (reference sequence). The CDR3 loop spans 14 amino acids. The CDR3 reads CASSHTGIDYGYTF. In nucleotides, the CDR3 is TGTGCCAGTAGTCATACAGGGATTGACTATGGCTACACCTTC. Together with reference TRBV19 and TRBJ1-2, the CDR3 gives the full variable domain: DGGITQSPKYLFRKEGQNVTLSCEQNLNHDAMYWYRQDPGQGLRLIYYSQIVNDFQKGDIAEGYSVSREKKESFPLTVTSAQKNPTAFYLCASSHTGIDYGYTFGSGTRLTVV.

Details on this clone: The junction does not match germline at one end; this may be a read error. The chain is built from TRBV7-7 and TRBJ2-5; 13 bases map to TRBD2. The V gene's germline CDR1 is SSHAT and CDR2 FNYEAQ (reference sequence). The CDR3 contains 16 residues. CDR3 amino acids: CASSPGLAGSQETQYF. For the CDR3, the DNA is TGTGCTAGCAGCCCGGGACTAGCGGGGTCCCAAGAGACCCAGTACTTC.

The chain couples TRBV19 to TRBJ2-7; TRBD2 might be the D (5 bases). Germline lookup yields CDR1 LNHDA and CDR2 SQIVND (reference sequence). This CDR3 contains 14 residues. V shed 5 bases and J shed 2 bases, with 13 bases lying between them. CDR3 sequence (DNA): TGTGCCAGTAGTCTTAGCGAGGGTACCTACGAGCAGTACTTC. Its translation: CASSLSEGTYEQYF.

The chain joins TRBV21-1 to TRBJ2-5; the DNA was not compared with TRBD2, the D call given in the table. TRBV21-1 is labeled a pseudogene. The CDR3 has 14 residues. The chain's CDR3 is CASSKGLLGETQYF. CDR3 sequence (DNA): TGTGCCAGCAGCAAGGGACTTCTAGGAGAGACCCAGTACTTC.

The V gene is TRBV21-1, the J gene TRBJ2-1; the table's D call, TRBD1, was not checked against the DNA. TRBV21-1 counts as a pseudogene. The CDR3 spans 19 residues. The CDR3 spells CASSRKGQELAGSYNEQFF. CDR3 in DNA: TGTGCCAGCAGCAGAAAGGGACAGGAGCTGGCGGGGTCCTACAATGAGCAGTTCTTC.

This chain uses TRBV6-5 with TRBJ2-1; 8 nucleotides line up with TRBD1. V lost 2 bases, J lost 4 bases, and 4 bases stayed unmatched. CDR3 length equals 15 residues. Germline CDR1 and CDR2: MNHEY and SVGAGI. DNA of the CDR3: TGTGCCAGCAGTTACCAGGGGGCGCGGTACAATGAGCAGTTCTTC. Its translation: CASSYQGARYNEQFF.

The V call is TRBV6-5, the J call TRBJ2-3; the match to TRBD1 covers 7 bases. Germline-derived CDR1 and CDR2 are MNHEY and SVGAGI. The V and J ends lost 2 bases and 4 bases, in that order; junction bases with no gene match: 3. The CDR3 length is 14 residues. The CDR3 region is CASSYEGAADTQYF. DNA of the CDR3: TGTGCCAGCAGTTACGAGGGGGCGGCAGATACGCAGTATTTT.

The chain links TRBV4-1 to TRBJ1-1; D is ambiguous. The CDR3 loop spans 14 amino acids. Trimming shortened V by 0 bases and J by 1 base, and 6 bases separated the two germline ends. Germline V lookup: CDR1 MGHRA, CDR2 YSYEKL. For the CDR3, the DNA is TGCGCCAGCAGCCAAGAAGGCGGGAACACTGAAGCTTTCTTT. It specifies CASSQEGGNTEAFF.

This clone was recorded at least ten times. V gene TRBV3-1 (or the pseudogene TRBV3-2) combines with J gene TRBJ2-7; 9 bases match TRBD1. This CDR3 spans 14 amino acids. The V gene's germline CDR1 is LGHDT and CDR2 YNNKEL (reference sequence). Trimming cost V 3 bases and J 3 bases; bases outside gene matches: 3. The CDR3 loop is CASSHWDRDYEQYF. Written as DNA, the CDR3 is TGTGCCAGCAGCCACTGGGACAGGGACTACGAGCAGTACTTC.